This T cell receptor beta chain originates from a study of human T cells and chemical hapten exposure. This clonotype was found many times. One entry per CDR3 protein results from TCRdb running MiXCR on the RACE reads. This sample has around 95,000 distinct CDR3 sequences, with under 14% found just once. The time point is: pre-sensitization, week 0. Documented treatment: therapeutic diphenylcyclopropenone sensitization with weekly scalp DPC. V lost 5 bases to trimming and J lost 4 bases, with 17 bases between them. Germline CDR1 is SGHTA and CDR2 is FQGTGA. The CDR3 spans 16 residues. This sequence originates from a woman in her fifties or sixties with alopecia areata. Some clones in this sample may be carry-over from other donors' samples. Here the sequenced sample was whole blood, taken in connection with sensitization to the hapten diphenylcyclopropenone (DPC). The chain recombines TRBV7-3 with TRBJ2-2; tentative D call: TRBD2 (5 bases). CDR3: CASSPSSGGSTGELFF. Written as DNA, the CDR3 is TGTGCCAGCAGCCCCAGCTCAGGTGGGAGCACCGGGGAGCTGTTTTTT.